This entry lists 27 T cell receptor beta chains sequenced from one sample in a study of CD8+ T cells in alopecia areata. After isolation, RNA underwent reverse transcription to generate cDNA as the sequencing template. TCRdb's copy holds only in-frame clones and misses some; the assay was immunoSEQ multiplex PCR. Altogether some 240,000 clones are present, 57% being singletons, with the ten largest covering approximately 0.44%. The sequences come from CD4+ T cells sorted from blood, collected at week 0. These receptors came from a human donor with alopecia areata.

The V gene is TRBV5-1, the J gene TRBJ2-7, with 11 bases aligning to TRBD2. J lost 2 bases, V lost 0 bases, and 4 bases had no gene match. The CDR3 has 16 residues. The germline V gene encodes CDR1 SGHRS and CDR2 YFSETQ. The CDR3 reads CASSLASSGGTYEQYF. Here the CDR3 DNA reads TGCGCCAGCAGCTTGGCCTCTAGCGGGGGGACCTACGAGCAGTACTTC. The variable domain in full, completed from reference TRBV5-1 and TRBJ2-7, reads KAGVTQTPRYLIKTRGQQVTLSCSPISGHRSVSWYQQTPGQGLQFLFEYFSETQRNKGNFPGRFSGRQFSNSRSEMNVSTLELGDSALYLCASSLASSGGTYEQYFGPGTRLTVT.

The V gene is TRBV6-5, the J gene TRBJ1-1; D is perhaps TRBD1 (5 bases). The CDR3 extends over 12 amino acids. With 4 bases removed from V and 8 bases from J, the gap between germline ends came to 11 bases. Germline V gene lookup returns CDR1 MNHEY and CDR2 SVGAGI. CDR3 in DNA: TGTGCCAGCAGTTCTACTAACAGGGAAGCTTTCTTT. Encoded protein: CASSSTNREAFF.

The CDR3 coding sequence is TGTGCCAGCAGTTACGACCGCACTAACTATGGCTACACCTTC. It translates to CASSYDRTNYGYTF. V and J are TRBV6-6 and TRBJ1-2; D remains ambiguous. The CDR3 consists of 14 residues. The V end lost 2 bases, the J end lost 0 bases, and 7 bases lay between the germline ends. Germline CDR1 reads MNHNY; CDR2 reads SVGAGI (reference sequence).

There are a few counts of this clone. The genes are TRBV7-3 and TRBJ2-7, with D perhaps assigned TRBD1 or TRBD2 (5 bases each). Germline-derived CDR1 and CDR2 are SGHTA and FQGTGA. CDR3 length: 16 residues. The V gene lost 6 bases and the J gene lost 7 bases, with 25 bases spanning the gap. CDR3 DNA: TGTGCCAGCAGTCCAGCCTCCGGGGCCGGAGCGCAAGAGCAGTACTTC. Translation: CASSPASGAGAQEQYF.

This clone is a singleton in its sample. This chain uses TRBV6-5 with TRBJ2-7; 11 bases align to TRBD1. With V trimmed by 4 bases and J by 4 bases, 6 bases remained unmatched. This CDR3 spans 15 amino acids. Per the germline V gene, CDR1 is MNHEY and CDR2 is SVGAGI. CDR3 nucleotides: TGTGCCAGCAGTTCTCCGGGACAGGGGGGGTACGAGCAGTACTTC. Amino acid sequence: CASSSPGQGGYEQYF.

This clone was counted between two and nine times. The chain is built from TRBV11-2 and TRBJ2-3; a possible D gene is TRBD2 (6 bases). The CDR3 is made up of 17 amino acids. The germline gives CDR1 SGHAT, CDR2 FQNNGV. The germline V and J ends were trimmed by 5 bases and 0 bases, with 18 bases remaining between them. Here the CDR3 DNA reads TGTGCCAGCAGCCAATGGGTCGGGGAGGTGAGCACAGATACGCAGTATTTT. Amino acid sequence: CASSQWVGEVSTDTQYF.

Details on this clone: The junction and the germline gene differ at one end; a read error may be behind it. CDR3 in DNA: TGTGCTAGCAGGCCGGGACAGGGTTACACCGGGGAGCTGTTTTTT. Translated: CASRPGQGYTGELFF. V and J are TRBV7-7 and TRBJ2-2; TRBD1 aligns across 9 bases. Germline CDR1 reads SSHAT; CDR2 reads FNYEAQ (reference sequence). The CDR3 sequence is 15 residues long.

CDR3 region: CASSQDPKGGYTF. The CDR3 DNA follows: TGCGCCAGCAGCCAAGACCCCAAGGGCGGCTACACCTTC. The chain is built from TRBV4-1 and TRBJ1-2; D is unresolved. V was shortened by 0 bases and J by 8 bases, with 10 bases between the two germline ends. This CDR3 spans 13 amino acids. Germline V gene data show CDR1 as MGHRA and CDR2 as YSYEKL.

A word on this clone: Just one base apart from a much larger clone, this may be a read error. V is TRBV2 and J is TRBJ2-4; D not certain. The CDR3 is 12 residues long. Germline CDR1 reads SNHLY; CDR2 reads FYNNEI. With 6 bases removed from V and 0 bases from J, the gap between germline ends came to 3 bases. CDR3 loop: CASSVAKNIQYF. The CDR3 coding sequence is TGTGCCAGCAGCGTAGCCAAAAACATTCAGTACTTC.

The CDR3 reads CASSPHSEKLFF. CDR3 in DNA: TGTGCCAGCAGCCCCCACTCGGAGAAACTGTTTTTT. V and J are TRBV7-9 and TRBJ1-4; the D is unclear. Trimming removed 5 bases at V and 11 bases at J, with 12 bases between. This CDR3 spans 12 amino acids. Germline V gene lookup returns CDR1 SEHNR and CDR2 FQNEAQ (reference sequence).

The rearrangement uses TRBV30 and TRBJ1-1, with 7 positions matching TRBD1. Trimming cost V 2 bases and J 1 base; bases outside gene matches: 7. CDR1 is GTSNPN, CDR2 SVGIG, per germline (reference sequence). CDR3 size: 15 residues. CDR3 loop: CAWSPLTGRNTEAFF. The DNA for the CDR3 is TGTGCCTGGAGTCCCCTGACAGGGCGGAACACTGAAGCTTTCTTT.

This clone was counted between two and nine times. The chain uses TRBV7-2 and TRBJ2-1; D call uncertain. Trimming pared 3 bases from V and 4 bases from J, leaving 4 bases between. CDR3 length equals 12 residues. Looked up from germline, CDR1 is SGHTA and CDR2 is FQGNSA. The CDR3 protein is CASSFGYNEQFF. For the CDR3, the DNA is TGTGCCAGCAGCTTCGGATACAATGAGCAGTTCTTC.

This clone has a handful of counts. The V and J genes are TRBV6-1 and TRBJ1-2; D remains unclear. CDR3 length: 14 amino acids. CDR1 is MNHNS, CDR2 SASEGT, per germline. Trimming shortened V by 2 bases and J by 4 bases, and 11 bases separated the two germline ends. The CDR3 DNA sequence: TGTGCCAGCAGTGAATCGCTGACTGGCTATGGCTACACCTTC. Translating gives CASSESLTGYGYTF.

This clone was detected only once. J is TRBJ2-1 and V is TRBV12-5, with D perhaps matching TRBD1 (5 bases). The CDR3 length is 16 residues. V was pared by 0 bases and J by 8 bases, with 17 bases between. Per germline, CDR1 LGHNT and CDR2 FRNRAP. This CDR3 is CASGLVLGRNGHEQFF. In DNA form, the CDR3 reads TGTGCTAGTGGTTTGGTATTGGGGCGAAATGGGCATGAGCAGTTCTTC.

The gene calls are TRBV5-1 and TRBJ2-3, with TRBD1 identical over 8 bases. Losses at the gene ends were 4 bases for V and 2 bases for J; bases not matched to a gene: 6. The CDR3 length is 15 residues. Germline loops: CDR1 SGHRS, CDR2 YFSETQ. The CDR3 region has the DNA TGCGCCAGCAGCCTCGACAGGGGATTCACAGATACGCAGTATTTT. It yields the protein CASSLDRGFTDTQYF.

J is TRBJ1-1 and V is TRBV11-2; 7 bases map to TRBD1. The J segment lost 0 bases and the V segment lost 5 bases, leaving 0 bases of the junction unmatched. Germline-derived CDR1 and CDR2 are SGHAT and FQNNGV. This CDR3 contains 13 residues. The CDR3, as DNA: TGTGCCAGCAGCACAGGGGTGAACACTGAAGCTTTCTTT. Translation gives CASSTGVNTEAFF.

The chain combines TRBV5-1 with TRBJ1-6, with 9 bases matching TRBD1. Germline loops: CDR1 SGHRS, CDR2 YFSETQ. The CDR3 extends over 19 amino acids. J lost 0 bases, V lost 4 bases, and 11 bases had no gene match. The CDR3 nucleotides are TGCGCCAGCAGCCCGGGGGCAACAGGGGGCGGCTCCTATAATTCACCCCTCCACTTT. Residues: CASSPGATGGGSYNSPLHF.

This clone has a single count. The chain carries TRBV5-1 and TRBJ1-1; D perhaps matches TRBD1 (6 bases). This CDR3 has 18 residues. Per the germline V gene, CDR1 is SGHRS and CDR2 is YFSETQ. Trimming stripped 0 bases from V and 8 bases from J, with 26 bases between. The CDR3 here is CASSLGMGRAGASGEAFF. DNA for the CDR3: TGCGCCAGCAGCTTGGGAATGGGTCGGGCAGGGGCTTCGGGAGAAGCTTTCTTT.

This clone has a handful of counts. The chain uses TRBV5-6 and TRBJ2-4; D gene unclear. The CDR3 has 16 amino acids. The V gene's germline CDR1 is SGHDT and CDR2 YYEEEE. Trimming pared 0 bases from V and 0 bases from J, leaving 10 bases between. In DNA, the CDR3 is TGTGCCAGCAGCTTGGCGGCAGAATCAGCCAAAAACATTCAGTACTTC. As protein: CASSLAAESAKNIQYF.

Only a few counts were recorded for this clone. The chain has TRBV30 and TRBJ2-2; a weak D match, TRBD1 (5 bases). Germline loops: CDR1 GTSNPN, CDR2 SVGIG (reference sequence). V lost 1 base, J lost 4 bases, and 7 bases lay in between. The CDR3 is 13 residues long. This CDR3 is CAWSAQGTGELFF. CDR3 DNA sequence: TGTGCCTGGAGTGCGCAGGGCACCGGGGAGCTGTTTTTT.

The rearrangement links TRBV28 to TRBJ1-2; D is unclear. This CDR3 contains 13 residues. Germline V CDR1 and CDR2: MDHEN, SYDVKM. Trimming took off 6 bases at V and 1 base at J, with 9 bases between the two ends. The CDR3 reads CASRSLGNYGYTF. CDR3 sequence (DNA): TGTGCCAGCAGGTCCCTGGGTAACTATGGCTACACCTTC.

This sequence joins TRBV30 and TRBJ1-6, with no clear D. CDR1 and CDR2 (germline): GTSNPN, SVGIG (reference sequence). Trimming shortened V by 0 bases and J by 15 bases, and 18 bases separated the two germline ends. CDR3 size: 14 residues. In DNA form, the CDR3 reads TGTGCCTGGAGTGTAAGACACGCAATGCGAGTCCTCCACTTT. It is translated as CAWSVRHAMRVLHF.

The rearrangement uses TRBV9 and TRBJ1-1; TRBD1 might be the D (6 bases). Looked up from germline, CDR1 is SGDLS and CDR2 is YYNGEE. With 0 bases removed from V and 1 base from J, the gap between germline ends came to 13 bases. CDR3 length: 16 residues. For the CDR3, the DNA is TGTGCCAGCAGCGTAGATCAGGGGAGGGGGAACACTGAAGCTTTCTTT. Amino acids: CASSVDQGRGNTEAFF.

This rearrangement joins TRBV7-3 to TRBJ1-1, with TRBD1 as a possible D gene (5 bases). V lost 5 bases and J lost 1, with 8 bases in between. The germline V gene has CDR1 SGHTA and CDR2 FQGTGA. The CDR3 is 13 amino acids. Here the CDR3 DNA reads TGTGCCAGCAGCGTACAGGCGAACACTGAAGCTTTCTTT. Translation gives CASSVQANTEAFF.

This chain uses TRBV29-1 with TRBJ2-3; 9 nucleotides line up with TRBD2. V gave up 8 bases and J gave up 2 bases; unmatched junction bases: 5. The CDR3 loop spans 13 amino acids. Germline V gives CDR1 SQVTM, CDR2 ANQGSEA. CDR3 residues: CSIAGETTDTQYF. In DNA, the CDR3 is TGCAGCATAGCGGGGGAGACCACAGATACGCAGTATTTT.

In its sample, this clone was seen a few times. The CDR3 sequence is CSASGTVNEKLFF. CDR3 coding DNA: TGCAGCGCGTCCGGGACAGTTAATGAAAAACTGTTTTTT. V is TRBV29-1 and J is TRBJ1-4; 7 positions agree with TRBD1. The CDR3 extends over 13 amino acids. The germline V gene encodes CDR1 SQVTM and CDR2 ANQGSEA. With 7 bases clipped from V and 4 bases from J, the junction kept 6 bases outside the gene matches.

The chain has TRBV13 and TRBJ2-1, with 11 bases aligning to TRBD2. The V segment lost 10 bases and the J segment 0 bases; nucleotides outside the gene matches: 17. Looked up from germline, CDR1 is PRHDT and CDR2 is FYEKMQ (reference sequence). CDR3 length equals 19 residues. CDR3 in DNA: TGTGCCATCCCTCCCCAACTAGCGGGGGTAAAAACCTCCTACAATGAGCAGTTCTTC. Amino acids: CAIPPQLAGVKTSYNEQFF.